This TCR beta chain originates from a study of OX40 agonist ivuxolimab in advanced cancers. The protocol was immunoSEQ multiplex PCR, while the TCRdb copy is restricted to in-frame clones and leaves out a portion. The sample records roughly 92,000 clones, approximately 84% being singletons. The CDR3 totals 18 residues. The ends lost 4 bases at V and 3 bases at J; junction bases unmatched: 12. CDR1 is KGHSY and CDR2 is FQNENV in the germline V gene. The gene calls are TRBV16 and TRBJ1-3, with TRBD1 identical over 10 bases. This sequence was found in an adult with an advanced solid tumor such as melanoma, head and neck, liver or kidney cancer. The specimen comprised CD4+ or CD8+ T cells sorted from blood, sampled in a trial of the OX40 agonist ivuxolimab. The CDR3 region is CASSPWTGGFERGNTIYF. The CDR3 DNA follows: TGTGCCAGCAGCCCCTGGACAGGGGGTTTTGAGCGTGGAAACACCATATATTTT. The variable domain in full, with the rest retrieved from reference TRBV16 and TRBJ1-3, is GEEVAQTPKHLVRGEGQKAKLYCAPIKGHSYVFWYQQVLKNEFKFLISFQNENVFDETGMPKERFSAKCLPNSPCSLEIQATKLEDSAVYFCASSPWTGGFERGNTIYFGEGSWLTVV.